This is a list of T cell receptor beta chains from one sample in a study of radiation and T cells in renal cell carcinoma. Measured with immunoSEQ multiplex PCR; TCRdb has only the in-frame clones, and not every one. This table holds about 130,000 clones, approximately 90% found once. The sequences come from blood, collected from a patient whose treatment included radiotherapy and nephrectomy. These receptors all come from a woman in her 50s with renal cell carcinoma. The CDR3 runs from the conserved cysteine through the conserved F or W. The D gene is left open where the match is weak. The size field is filled for only some rows; it gives once, few, many or a size class.

>NA|TRBJ2-1|TRBV4-2|NA
CASSQRTGPYGNEQFF
TGTGCCAGCAGCCAAAGGACCGGCCCCTATGGGAATGAGCAGTTCTTC
>NA|TRBJ1-2|TRBV6-1|NA
CASSEEIRASYTF
TGTGCCAGCAGTGAAGAAATACGGGCCAGCTACACCTTC
>NA|TRBJ2-1|TRBV14|NA
CASSPGFNPQFF
TGTGCCAGCAGCCCGGGGTTCAACCCGCAGTTCTTC
>NA|TRBJ2-7|TRBV30|NA
CAWDRGANFYEQYF
TGTGCCTGGGACAGAGGGGCAAACTTCTACGAGCAGTACTTC
>NA|TRBJ1-2|TRBV6-1|NA
CASRRDLSNYGYTF
TGTGCCAGCAGAAGGGACCTTTCTAACTATGGCTACACCTTC
>TRBD2|TRBJ2-1|TRBV7-2|NA
CASSSGASGVSRNEQFF
TGTGCCAGCAGCTCCGGGGCTAGCGGGGTTTCACGTAATGAGCAGTTCTTC
>NA|TRBJ1-2|TRBV28|NA
CASSLGGFGYTF
TGTGCCAGCAGTTTAGGGGGCTTTGGCTACACCTTC
>NA|TRBJ1-2|TRBV2|once
CASSDPFWGRDGYTF
TGTGCCAGCAGTGACCCCTTCTGGGGCCGGGATGGCTACACCTTC
>TRBD2|TRBJ2-5|TRBV29-1|NA
CSVEETSLQTQYF
TGCAGCGTTGAAGAGACTAGCCTACAGACCCAGTACTTC
>NA|TRBJ1-5|TRBV6-5|NA
CASSYSRQTNQPQHF
TGTGCCAGCAGTTACTCGAGGCAGACCAATCAGCCCCAGCATTTT
>NA|TRBJ1-2|TRBV9|NA
CASSVDFHTVYGYTF
TGTGCCAGCAGCGTAGACTTTCACACCGTCTATGGCTACACCTTC
>TRBD1|TRBJ1-5|TRBV5-3|NA
CARSPALIGTGNHQPQHF
TGTGCCAGAAGCCCGGCTCTAATCGGGACAGGGAACCATCAGCCCCAGCATTTT
>NA|TRBJ1-2|TRBV7-3|NA
CASSLEGRRGYTF
TGTGCCAGCAGCTTAGAGGGAAGGAGAGGCTACACCTTC
>NA|TRBJ2-4|TRBV6-1|NA
CASSETLAKNIQYF
TGTGCCAGCAGTGAGACTTTAGCCAAAAACATTCAGTACTTC
>TRBD1|TRBJ1-2|TRBV11-2|NA
CASRTEGAGYTF
TGTGCCAGCAGGACGGAGGGGGCAGGCTACACCTTC
>NA|TRBJ1-6|TRBV6-6|few
CASSLTDSSYNSPLHF
TGTGCCAGCAGTCTGACAGACAGCTCCTATAATTCACCCCTCCACTTT
>TRBD1|TRBJ1-2|TRBV2|NA
CASRATGGNYGYTF
TGTGCCAGCAGGGCCACAGGGGGCAACTATGGCTACACCTTC
>NA|TRBJ2-1|TRBV4-3|NA
CASSQTSEGPSVF
TGCGCCAGCAGCCAAACGTCAGAGGGCCCTTCAGTCTTC
>NA|TRBJ2-7|TRBV28|NA
CASSLPRDPSSYEQYF
TGTGCCAGCAGTCTCCCCCGGGACCCAAGCTCCTACGAGCAGTACTTC
>NA|TRBJ2-1|TRBV7-9|NA
CASSLREVNNEQFF
TGTGCCAGCAGCTTAAGGGAAGTAAACAATGAGCAGTTCTTC
>NA|TRBJ1-5|TRBV6-1|NA
CAIIRLDSNQPQHF
TGTGCCATTATAAGACTGGATAGCAATCAGCCCCAGCATTTT
>TRBD1|TRBJ1-3|TRBV2|NA
CASSAQGAYGNTIYF
TGTGCCAGCAGCGCACAGGGGGCTTATGGAAACACCATATATTTT